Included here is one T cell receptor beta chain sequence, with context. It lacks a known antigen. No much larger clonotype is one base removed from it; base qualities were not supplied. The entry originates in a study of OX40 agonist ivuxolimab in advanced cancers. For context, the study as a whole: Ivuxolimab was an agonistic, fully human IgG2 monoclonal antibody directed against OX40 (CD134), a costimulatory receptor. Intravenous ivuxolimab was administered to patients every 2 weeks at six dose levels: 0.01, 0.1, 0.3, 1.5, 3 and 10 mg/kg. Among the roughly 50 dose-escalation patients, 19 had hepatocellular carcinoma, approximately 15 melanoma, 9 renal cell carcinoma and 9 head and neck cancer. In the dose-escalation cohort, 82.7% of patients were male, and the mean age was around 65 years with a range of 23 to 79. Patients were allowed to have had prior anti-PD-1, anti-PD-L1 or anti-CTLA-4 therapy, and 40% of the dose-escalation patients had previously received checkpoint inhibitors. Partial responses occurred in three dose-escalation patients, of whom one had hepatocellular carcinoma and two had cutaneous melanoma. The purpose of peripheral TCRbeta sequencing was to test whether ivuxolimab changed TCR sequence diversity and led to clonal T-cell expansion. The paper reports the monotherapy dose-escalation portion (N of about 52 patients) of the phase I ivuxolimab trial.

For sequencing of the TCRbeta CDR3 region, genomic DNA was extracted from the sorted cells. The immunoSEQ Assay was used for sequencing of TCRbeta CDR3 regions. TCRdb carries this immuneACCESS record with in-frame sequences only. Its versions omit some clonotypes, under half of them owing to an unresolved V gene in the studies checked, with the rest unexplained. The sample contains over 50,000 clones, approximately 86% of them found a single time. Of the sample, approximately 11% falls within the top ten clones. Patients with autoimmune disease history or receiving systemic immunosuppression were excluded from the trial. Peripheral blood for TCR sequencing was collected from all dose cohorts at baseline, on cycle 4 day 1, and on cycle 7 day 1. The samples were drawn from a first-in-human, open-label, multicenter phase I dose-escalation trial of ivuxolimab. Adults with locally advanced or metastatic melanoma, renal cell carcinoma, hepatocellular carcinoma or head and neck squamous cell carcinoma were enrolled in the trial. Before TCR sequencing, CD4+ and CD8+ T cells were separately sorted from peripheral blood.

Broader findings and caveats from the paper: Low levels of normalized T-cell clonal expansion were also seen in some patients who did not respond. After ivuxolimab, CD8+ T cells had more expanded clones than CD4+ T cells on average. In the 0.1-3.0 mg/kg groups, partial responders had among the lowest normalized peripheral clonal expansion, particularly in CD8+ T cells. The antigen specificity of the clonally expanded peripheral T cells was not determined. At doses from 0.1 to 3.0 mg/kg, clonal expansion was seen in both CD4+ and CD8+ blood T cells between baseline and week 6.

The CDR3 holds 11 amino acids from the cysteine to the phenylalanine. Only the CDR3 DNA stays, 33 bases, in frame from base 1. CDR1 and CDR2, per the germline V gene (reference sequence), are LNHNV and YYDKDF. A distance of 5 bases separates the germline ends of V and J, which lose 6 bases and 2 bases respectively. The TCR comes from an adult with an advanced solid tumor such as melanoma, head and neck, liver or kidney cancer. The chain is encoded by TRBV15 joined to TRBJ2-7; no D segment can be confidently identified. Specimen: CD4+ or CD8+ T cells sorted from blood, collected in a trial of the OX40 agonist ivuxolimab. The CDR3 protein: CATSAAYEQYF. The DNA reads TGTGCCACCAGTGCCGCCTACGAGCAGTACTTC.